The text below deals with one T cell receptor beta chain. Distinct nucleotide sequences in the sample also encode this CDR3. Trimming took 3 bases from V and 0 from J, leaving 2 bases between them. In germline, CDR1 is LGHDT, CDR2 YNNKEL (reference sequence). The length of the CDR3 is 13 residues. The data were obtained in a study of control samples from healthy donors and cancer patients. Data came from immunoSEQ multiplex PCR; TCRdb stores just in-frame clones and leaves some out. The sample lists about 94,000 clones, 90% occurring once. V and J are TRBV3-1 (or the pseudogene TRBV3-2) and TRBJ2-2; no clear D. Sequenced: blood. The receptor was isolated from a young woman in good health. Written as DNA, the CDR3 is TGTGCCAGCAGCCAGACGAACACCGGGGAGCTGTTTTTT. As protein: CASSQTNTGELFF.